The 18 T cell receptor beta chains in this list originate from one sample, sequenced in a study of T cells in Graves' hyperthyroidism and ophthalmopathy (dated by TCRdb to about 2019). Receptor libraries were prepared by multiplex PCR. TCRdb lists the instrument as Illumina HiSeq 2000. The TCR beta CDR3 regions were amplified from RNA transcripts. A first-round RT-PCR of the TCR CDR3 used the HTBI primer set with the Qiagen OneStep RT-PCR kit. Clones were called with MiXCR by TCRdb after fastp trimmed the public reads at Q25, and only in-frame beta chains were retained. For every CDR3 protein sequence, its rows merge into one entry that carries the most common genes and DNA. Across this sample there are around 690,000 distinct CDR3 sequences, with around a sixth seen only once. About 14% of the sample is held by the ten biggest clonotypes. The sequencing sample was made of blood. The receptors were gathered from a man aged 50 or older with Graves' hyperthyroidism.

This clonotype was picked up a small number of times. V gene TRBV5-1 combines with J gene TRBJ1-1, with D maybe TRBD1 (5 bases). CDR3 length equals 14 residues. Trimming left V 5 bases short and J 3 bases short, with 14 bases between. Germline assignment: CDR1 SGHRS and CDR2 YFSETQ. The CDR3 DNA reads TGCGCCAGCAGTTACGGGACCTCACACACTGAAGCTTTCTTT. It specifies CASSYGTSHTEAFF.

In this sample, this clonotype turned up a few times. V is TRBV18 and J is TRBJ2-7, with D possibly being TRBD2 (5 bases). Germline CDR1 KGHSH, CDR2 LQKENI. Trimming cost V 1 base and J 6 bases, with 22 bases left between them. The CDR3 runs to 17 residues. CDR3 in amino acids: CASSPLPPTTRGLEQYF. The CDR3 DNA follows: TGTGCCAGCTCACCACTCCCCCCCACTACACGCGGACTCGAGCAGTACTTC.

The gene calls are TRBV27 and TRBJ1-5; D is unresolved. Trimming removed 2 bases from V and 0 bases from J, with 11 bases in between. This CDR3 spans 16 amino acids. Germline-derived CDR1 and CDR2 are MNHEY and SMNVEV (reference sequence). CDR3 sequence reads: CASSLKDPYSNQPQHF. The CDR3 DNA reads TGTGCCAGCAGTTTAAAGGACCCTTATAGCAATCAGCCCCAGCATTTT.

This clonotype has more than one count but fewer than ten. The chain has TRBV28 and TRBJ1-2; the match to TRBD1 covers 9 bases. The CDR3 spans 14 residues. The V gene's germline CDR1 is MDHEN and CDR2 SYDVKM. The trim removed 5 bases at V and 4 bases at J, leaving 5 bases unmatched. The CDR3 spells CASSDRGQGYGYTF. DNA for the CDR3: TGTGCCAGCAGTGATAGGGGACAGGGCTATGGCTACACCTTC.

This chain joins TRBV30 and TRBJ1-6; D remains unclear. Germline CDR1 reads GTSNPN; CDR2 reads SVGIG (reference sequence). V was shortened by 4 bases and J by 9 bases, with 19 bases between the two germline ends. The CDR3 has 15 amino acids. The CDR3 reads CAWKAPRDPRSPLHF. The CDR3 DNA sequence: TGTGCCTGGAAGGCACCGAGAGATCCCCGTTCACCCCTCCACTTT.

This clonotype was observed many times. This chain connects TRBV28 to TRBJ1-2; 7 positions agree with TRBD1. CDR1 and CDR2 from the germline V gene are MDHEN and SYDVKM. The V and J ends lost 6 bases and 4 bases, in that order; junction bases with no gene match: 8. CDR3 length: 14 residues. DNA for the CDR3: TGTGCCAGCAGCCCTCCCCACAGGGGCTATGGCTACACCTTC. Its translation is CASSPPHRGYGYTF.

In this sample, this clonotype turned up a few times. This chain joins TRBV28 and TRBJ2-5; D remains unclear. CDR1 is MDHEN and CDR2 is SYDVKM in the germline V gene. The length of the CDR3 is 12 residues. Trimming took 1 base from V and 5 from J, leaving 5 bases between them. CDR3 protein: CASSLYKETQYF. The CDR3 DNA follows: TGTGCCAGCAGTTTATACAAGGAGACCCAGTACTTC.

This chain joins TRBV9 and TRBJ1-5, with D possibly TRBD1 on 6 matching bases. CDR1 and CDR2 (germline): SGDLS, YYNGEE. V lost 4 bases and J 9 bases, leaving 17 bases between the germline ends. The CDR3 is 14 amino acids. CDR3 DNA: TGTGCCAGCAGCTCTGCAGGGGATGGAAGGCCCCAGCATTTT. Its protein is CASSSAGDGRPQHF.

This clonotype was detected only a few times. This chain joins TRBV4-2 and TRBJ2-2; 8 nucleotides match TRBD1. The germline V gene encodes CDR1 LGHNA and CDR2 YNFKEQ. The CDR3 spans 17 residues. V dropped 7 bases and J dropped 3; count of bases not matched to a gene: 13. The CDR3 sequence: CASTPSETGDDTGELFF. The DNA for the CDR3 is TGTGCCAGCACCCCTTCGGAGACAGGGGACGACACCGGGGAGCTGTTTTTT.

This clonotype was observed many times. CDR3 protein: CASSGDYGLGELFF. For the CDR3, the DNA is TGTGCCAGCAGTGGCGACTACGGGTTGGGTGAACTGTTTTTT. The gene calls are TRBV2 and TRBJ1-4, with D unresolved. The CDR3 contains 14 residues. Per the germline V gene, CDR1 is SNHLY and CDR2 is FYNNEI. Trimming took 4 bases from V and 12 from J, leaving 18 bases between them.

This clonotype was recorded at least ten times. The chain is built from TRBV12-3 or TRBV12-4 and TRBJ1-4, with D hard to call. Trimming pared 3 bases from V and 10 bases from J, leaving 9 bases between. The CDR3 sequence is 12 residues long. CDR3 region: CASSFEGLKLFF. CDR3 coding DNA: TGTGCCAGCAGTTTCGAGGGTTTAAAACTGTTTTTT.

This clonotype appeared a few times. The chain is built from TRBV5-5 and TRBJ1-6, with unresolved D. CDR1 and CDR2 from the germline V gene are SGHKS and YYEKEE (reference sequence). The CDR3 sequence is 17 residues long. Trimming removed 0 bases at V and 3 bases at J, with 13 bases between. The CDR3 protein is CASSLGGSGFYNSPLHF. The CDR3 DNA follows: TGTGCCAGCAGCTTGGGGGGTTCCGGCTTCTATAATTCACCCCTCCACTTT.

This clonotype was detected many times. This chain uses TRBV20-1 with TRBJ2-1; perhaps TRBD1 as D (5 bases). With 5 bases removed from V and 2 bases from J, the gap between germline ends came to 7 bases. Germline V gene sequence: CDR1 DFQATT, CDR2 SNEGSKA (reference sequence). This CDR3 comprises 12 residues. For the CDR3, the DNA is TGCAGTGCTGGGGCAGCCTACAATGAGCAGTTCTTC. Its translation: CSAGAAYNEQFF.

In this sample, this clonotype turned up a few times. The CDR3 sequence is CASSWTGGEGYTF. In DNA, the CDR3 is TGTGCCAGCAGCTGGACAGGGGGCGAAGGCTACACCTTC. V gene TRBV7-3 combines with J gene TRBJ1-2, with TRBD1 matching 11 bases. With V trimmed by 4 bases and J by 8 bases, 3 bases remained unmatched. The CDR3 length is 13 residues. In germline, CDR1 is SGHTA, CDR2 FQGTGA.

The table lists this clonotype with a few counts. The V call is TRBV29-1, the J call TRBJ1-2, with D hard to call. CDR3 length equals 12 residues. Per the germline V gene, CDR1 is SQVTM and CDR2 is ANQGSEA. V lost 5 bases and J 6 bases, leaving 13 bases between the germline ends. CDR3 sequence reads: CSVRSPGDGYTF. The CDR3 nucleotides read TGCAGCGTTAGGTCACCTGGGGATGGCTACACCTTC.

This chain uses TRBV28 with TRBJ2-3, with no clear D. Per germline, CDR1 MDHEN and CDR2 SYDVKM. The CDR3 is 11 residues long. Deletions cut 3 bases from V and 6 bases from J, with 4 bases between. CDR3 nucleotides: TGTGCCAGCAGTTTTATGGATACGCAGTATTTT. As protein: CASSFMDTQYF.

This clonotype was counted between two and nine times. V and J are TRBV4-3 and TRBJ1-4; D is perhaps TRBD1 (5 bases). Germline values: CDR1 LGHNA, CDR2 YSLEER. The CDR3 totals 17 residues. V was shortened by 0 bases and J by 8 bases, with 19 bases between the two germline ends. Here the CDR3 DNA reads TGCGCCAGCAGCCAAGAGACGGCGTTTACAGGTTTGGAAAAACTGTTTTTT. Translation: CASSQETAFTGLEKLFF.

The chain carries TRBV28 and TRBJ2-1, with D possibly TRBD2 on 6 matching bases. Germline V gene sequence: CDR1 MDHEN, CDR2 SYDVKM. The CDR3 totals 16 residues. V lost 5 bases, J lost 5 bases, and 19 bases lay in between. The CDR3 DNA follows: TGTGCCAGCAGTCACGGACATGCGGGGCAGAACAATGAGCAGTTCTTC. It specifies CASSHGHAGQNNEQFF. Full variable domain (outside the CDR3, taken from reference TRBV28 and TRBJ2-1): DVKVTQSSRYLVKRTGEKVFLECVQDMDHENMFWYRQDPGLGLRLIYFSYDVKMKEKGDIPEGYSVSREKKERFSLILESASTNQTSMYLCASSHGHAGQNNEQFFGPGTRLTVL.